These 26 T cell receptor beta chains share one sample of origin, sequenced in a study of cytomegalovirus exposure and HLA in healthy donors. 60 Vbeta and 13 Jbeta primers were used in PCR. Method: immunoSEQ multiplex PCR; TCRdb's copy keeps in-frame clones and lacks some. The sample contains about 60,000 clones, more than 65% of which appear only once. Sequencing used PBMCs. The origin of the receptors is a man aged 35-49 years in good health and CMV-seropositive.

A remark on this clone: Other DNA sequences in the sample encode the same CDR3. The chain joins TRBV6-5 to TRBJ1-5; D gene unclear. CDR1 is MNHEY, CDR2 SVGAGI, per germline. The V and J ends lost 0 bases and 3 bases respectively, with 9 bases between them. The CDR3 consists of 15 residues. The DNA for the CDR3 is TGTGCCAGCAGTTACTCGAGAGGGCTCAATCAGCCCCAGCATTTT. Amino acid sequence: CASSYSRGLNQPQHF.

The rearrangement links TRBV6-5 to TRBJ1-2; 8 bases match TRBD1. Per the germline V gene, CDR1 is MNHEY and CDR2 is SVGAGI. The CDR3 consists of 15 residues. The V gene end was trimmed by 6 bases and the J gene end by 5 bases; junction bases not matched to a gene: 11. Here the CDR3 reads CASSSGQGRDYGYTF. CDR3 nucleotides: TGTGCCAGCAGCTCAGGACAGGGAAGGGATTATGGCTACACCTTC.

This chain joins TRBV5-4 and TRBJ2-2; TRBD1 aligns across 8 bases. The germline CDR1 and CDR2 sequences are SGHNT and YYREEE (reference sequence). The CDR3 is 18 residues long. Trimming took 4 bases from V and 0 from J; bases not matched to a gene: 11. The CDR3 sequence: CASSPTGQGRANTGELFF. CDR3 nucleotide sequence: TGTGCCAGCAGCCCAACAGGACAGGGCCGAGCGAACACCGGGGAGCTGTTTTTT.

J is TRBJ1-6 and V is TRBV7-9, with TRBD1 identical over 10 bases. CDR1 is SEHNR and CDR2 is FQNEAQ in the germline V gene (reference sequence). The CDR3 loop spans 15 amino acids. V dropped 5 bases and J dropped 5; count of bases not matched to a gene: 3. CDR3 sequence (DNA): TGTGCCAGCAGCCCGGGACAGGGGAATAATTCACCCCTCCACTTT. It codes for CASSPGQGNNSPLHF.

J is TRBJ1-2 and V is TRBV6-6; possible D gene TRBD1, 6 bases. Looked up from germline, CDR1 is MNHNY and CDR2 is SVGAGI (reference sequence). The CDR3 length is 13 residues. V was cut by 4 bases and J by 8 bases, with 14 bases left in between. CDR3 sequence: CASSFPGGNGYTF. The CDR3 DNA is TGTGCCAGCAGTTTTCCGGGGGGCAACGGCTACACCTTC.

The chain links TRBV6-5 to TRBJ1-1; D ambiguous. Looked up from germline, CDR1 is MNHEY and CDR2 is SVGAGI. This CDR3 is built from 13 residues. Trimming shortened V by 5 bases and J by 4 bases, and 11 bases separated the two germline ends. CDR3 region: CASSLNWATEAFF. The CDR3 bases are TGTGCCAGCAGTCTAAATTGGGCCACTGAAGCTTTCTTT.

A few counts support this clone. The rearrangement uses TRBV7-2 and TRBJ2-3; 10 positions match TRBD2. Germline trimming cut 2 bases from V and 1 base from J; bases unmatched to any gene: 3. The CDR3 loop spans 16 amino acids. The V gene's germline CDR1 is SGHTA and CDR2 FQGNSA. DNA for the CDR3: TGTGCCAGCAGCTTACAAGCGGGGGGGCGCACAGATACGCAGTATTTT. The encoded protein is CASSLQAGGRTDTQYF.

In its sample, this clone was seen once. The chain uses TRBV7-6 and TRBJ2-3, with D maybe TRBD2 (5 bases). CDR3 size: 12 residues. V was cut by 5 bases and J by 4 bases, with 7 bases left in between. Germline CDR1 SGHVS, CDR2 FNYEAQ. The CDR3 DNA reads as TGTGCCAGCAGCCCCGGGGCAGATACGCAGTATTTT. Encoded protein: CASSPGADTQYF.

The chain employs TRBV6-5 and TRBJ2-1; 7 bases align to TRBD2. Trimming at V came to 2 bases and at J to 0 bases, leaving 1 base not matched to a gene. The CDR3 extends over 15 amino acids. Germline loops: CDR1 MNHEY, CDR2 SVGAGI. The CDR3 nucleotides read TGTGCCAGCAGTTACCCGGGGGGCTCCTACAATGAGCAGTTCTTC. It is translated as CASSYPGGSYNEQFF.

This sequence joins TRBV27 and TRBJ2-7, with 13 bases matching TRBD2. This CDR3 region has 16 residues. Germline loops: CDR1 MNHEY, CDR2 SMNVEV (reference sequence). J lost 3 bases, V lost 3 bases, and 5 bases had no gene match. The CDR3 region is CASSFPRTSGGYEQYF. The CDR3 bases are TGTGCCAGCAGTTTCCCCCGGACTAGCGGGGGCTACGAGCAGTACTTC.

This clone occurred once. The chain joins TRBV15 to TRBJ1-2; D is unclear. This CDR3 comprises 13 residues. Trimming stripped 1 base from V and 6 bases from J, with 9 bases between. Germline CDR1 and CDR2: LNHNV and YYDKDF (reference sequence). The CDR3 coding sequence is TGTGCCACCAGCAGAGCCTGGGGAGATGGCTACACCTTC. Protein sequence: CATSRAWGDGYTF.

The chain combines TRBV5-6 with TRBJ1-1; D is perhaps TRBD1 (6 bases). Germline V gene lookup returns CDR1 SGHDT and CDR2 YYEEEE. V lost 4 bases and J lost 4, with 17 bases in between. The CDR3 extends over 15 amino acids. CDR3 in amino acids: CASSPLRGGSTEAFF. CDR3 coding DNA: TGTGCCAGCAGCCCCCTAAGGGGGGGTAGCACTGAAGCTTTCTTT.

The chain's CDR3 is CASSFSASGGAATQYF. CDR3 nucleotides: TGTGCCAGCAGTTTTTCGGCTAGCGGGGGGGCTGCGACCCAGTACTTC. The chain links TRBV27 to TRBJ2-5, with 12 bases matching TRBD2. Trimming at V came to 3 bases and at J to 7 bases, leaving 9 bases not matched to a gene. This CDR3 is built from 16 residues. Per germline, CDR1 MNHEY and CDR2 SMNVEV (reference sequence).

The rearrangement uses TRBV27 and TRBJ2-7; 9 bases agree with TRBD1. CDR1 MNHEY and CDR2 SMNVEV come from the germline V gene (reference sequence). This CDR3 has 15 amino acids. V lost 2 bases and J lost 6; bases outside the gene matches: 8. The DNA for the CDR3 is TGTGCCAGCAGTTTAGGAGGGACAGGGATGAGCGAGCAGTACTTC. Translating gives CASSLGGTGMSEQYF.

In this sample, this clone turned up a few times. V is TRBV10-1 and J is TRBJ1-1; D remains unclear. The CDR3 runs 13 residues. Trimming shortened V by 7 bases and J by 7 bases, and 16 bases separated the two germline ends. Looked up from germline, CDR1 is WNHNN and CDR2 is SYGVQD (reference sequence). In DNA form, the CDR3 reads TGCGCCAGCAAGGTAAGGAAACAGTTTGAAGCTTTCTTT. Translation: CASKVRKQFEAFF.

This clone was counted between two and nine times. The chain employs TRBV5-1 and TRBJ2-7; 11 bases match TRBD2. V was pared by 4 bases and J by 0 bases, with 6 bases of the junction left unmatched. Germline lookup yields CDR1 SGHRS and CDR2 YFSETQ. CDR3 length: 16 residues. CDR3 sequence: CASSTGLAESSYEQYF. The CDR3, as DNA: TGCGCCAGCAGCACGGGACTAGCGGAAAGCTCCTACGAGCAGTACTTC.

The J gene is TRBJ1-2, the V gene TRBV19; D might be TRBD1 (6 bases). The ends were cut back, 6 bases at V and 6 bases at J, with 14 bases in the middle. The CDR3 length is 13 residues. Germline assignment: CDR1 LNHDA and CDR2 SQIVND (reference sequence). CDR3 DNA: TGTGCCAGTAGCCCGACAGGAGTTAATGGCTACACCTTC. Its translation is CASSPTGVNGYTF.

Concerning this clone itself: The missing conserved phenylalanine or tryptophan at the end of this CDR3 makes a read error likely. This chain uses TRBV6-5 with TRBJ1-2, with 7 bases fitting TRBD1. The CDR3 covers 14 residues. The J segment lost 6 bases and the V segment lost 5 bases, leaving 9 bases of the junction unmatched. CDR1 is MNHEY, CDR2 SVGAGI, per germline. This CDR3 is CASSTFRQGHGYTL. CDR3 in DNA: TGTGCCAGCAGTACCTTCCGACAGGGCCATGGCTACACCCTC.

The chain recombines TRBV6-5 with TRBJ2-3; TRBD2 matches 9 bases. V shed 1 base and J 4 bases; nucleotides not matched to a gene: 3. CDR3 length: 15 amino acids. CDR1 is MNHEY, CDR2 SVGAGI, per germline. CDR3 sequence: CASSYLAGGADTQYF. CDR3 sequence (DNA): TGTGCCAGCAGTTACTTGGCGGGGGGGGCAGATACGCAGTATTTT.

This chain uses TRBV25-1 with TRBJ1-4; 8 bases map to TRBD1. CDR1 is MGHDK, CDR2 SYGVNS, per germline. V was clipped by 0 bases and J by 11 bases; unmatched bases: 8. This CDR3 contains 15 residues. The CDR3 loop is CASSEYKGQVEKLFF. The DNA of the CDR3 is TGTGCCAGCAGTGAATATAAGGGACAGGTTGAGAAACTGTTTTTT. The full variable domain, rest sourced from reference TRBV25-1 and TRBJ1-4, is EADIYQTPRYLVIGTGKKITLECSQTMGHDKMYWYQQDPGMELHLIHYSYGVNSTEKGDLSSESTVSRIRTEHFPLTLESARPSHTSQYLCASSEYKGQVEKLFFGSGTQLSVL.

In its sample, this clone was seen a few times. The CDR3 DNA sequence: TGCGCCAGCAGCCAAGATTTCCCGGGAGGCACAGATACGCAGTATTTT. Translation: CASSQDFPGGTDTQYF. This chain joins TRBV4-3 and TRBJ2-3; perhaps TRBD2 as D (6 bases). The CDR3 sequence is 16 residues long. V gave up 0 bases and J gave up 1 base, with 11 bases separating them. In germline, CDR1 is LGHNA, CDR2 YSLEER.

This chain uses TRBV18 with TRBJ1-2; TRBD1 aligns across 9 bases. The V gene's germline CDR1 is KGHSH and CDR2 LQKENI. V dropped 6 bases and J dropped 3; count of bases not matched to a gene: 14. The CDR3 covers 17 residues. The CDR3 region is CASSEQSGQGPYYGYTF. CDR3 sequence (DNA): TGTGCCAGCTCTGAACAATCGGGACAGGGTCCTTACTATGGCTACACCTTC.

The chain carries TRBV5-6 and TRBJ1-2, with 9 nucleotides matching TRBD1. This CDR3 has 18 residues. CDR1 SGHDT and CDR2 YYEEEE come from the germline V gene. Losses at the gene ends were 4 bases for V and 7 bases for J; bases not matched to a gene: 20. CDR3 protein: CASSPIVLSGTGRGGYTF. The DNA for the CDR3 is TGTGCCAGCAGCCCCATTGTATTATCCGGGACAGGGAGAGGTGGCTACACCTTC.

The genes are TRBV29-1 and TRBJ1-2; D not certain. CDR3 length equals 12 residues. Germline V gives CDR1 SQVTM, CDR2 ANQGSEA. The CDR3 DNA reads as TGCAGAGCTGAGTACTCTCACTATGGCTACACCTTC. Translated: CRAEYSHYGYTF. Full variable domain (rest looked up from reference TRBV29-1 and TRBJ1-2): SAVISQKPSRDICQRGTSLTIQCQVDSQVTMMFWYRQQPGQSLTLIATANQGSEATYESGFVIDKFPISRPNLTFSTLTVSNMSPEDSSIYLCRAEYSHYGYTFGSGTRLTVV.

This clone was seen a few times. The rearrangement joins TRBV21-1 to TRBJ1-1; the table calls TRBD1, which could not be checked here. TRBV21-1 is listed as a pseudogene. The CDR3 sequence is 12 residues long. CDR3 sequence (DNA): TGTGCCAGGACAGGGAAGAACACTGAAGCTTTCTTT. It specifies CARTGKNTEAFF.

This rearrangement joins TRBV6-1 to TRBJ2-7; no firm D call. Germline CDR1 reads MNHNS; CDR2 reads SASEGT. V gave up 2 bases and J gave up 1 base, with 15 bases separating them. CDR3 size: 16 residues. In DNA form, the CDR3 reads TGTGCCAGCAGTGAAAGAGGCCGGCCGGTGTCCTACGAGCAGTACTTC. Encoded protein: CASSERGRPVSYEQYF.